This TCR beta chain stems from a study of T cell clones after liver transplantation. A word on this clone: What it recognizes is unknown.

Study-level findings and limits: The donor-reactive repertoire was only partly measurable in a couple of subjects, lacking donor cells. In most of the 8 subjects, circulating graft-donor-reactive CD4 TCRbeta sequences fell significantly after transplant.

The J segment lost 8 bases and the V segment lost 5 bases, leaving 10 bases of the junction unmatched. Germline-derived CDR1 and CDR2 are SQVTM and ANQGSEA. The CDR3 covers 13 residues. The method was immunoSEQ multiplex PCR; TCRdb's version includes in-frame clones alone and lacks a portion of them. The sample lists 7,500 to 9,500 clones; approximately 80% were seen once. This TCR derives from a human donor who received a liver transplant. The input for sequencing was CD8+ T cells from blood, taken before liver transplant. This chain connects TRBV29-1 to TRBJ1-2, with 8 bases identical to TRBD1. For the CDR3, the DNA is TGCAGCGTTCCCGACAGGGGAGGGGACGGCTACACCTTC. This gives the protein CSVPDRGGDGYTF.